This entry lists 26 T cell receptor beta chains sequenced from one sample in a study of technical replicates of blood from a handful of donors. Assay used: immunoSEQ multiplex PCR; TCRdb lists only in-frame clones, some missing. The table lists tens of thousands of clones, approximately 97% of them singletons. Sequenced material: T cells isolated from PBMCs. The receptors shown here come from a human donor in good health.

The J gene is TRBJ2-6, the V gene TRBV5-1, with 8 bases lining up with TRBD1. J lost 1 base, V lost 5 bases, and 11 bases had no gene match. CDR3 length: 18 amino acids. Germline CDR1 is SGHRS and CDR2 is YFSETQ. For the CDR3, the DNA is TGCGCCAGCAGGCACCGGGACAGGCCTTTATCTGGGGCCAACGTCCTGACTTTC. It codes for CASRHRDRPLSGANVLTF. The whole variable domain, filled in from reference TRBV5-1 and TRBJ2-6, reads KAGVTQTPRYLIKTRGQQVTLSCSPISGHRSVSWYQQTPGQGLQFLFEYFSETQRNKGNFPGRFSGRQFSNSRSEMNVSTLELGDSALYLCASRHRDRPLSGANVLTFGAGSRLTVL.

The rearrangement links TRBV6-5 to TRBJ1-2, with D perhaps TRBD1 (6 bases). Germline values: CDR1 MNHEY, CDR2 SVGAGI. V lost 6 bases, J lost 5 bases, and 13 bases lay in between. The length of the CDR3 is 13 residues. The CDR3 DNA reads TGTGCCAGCAGGGCTGGGGGCAATTATGGCTACACCTTC. Translated, it gives CASRAGGNYGYTF.

The V and J genes are TRBV10-2 and TRBJ2-1, with 12 bases fitting TRBD2. Germline V gives CDR1 WSHSY, CDR2 SAAADI. V lost 6 bases, J lost 7 bases, and 13 bases stayed unmatched. CDR3 length: 17 residues. In DNA form, the CDR3 reads TGCGCCAGCAGGGCTAGCGGGAGGGCAATCCTATCGAATGAGCAGTTCTTC. It yields the protein CASRASGRAILSNEQFF.

This clone was picked up one time. Different DNA sequences within this sample yield the same CDR3. This chain connects TRBV19 to TRBJ1-5; 9 positions agree with TRBD1. V shed 5 bases, J shed 4 bases, and the junction held 6 bases outside the gene matches. This CDR3 comprises 15 residues. Germline V gene sequence: CDR1 LNHDA, CDR2 SQIVND (reference sequence). DNA for the CDR3: TGTGCCAGTAGTGCCACAGGGGGCTCAAATCAGCCCCAGCATTTT. Amino acid sequence: CASSATGGSNQPQHF.

V gene TRBV15 combines with J gene TRBJ1-5; tentative D call: TRBD1 (5 bases). CDR1 LNHNV and CDR2 YYDKDF come from the germline V gene (reference sequence). V dropped 10 bases and J dropped 5 bases, with 15 bases sitting between them. CDR3 size: 13 residues. Here the CDR3 reads CAISPDKHQPQHF. DNA of the CDR3: TGTGCCATCTCTCCGGACAAACATCAGCCCCAGCATTTT.

Comment on this clone: The sample has other DNA sequences that encode this CDR3 too. V and J are TRBV5-1 and TRBJ1-3; D is undetermined. Germline V CDR1 and CDR2: SGHRS, YFSETQ. The CDR3 spans 14 residues. The ends were cut back, 0 bases at V and 0 bases at J, with 4 bases in the middle. Written as DNA, the CDR3 is TGCGCCAGCAGCTTGGGTAGCTCTGGAAACACCATATATTTT. It specifies CASSLGSSGNTIYF.

The chain combines TRBV28 with TRBJ2-5; a possible D gene is TRBD2 (5 bases). Germline CDR1 and CDR2: MDHEN and SYDVKM. CDR3 size: 15 residues. V was shortened by 4 bases and J by 3 bases, with 15 bases between the two germline ends. The CDR3 is CASSSLRRAEETQYF. As DNA, the CDR3 is TGTGCCAGCAGTTCCCTTCGGCGGGCCGAAGAGACCCAGTACTTC.

This chain links TRBV7-8 with TRBJ1-5; a possible D gene is TRBD1 (5 bases). The CDR3 length is 16 residues. CDR1 is SGHVS, CDR2 FQNEAQ, per germline. V was trimmed by 7 bases and J by 4 bases, leaving 20 bases between them. The CDR3 nucleotides are TGTGCCAGCACAATTGGGCGGGACCTGGTAAATCAGCCCCAGCATTTT. Translation gives CASTIGRDLVNQPQHF. Supplemented by reference TRBV7-8 and TRBJ1-5, the full variable domain reads GAGVSQSPRYKVAKRGQDVALRCDPISGHVSLFWYQQALGQGPEFLTYFQNEAQLDKSGLPSDRFFAERPEGSVSTLKIQRTQQEDSAVYLCASTIGRDLVNQPQHFGDGTRLSIL.

With respect to this clone: Other DNA sequences from this sample encode an identical CDR3 as well. The V gene is TRBV29-1, the J gene TRBJ2-1; 10 bases are shared with TRBD2. V was pared by 3 bases and J by 7 bases, with 6 bases of the junction left unmatched. The CDR3 is 14 residues long. The germline gives CDR1 SQVTM, CDR2 ANQGSEA. The CDR3 sequence is CSVDDLAGENEQFF. The CDR3 DNA sequence: TGCAGCGTTGACGATCTAGCGGGAGAAAATGAGCAGTTCTTC.

This chain joins TRBV27 and TRBJ1-2, with 8 bases identical to TRBD1. The J segment lost 4 bases and the V segment lost 6 bases, leaving 4 bases of the junction unmatched. This CDR3 comprises 13 residues. The germline gives CDR1 MNHEY, CDR2 SMNVEV (reference sequence). As DNA, the CDR3 is TGTGCCAGCAGAACAGGGGGAAGCTATGGCTACACCTTC. This codes for CASRTGGSYGYTF.

J is TRBJ2-7 and V is TRBV18; 11 nucleotides line up with TRBD1. Germline CDR1 reads KGHSH; CDR2 reads LQKENI. With V trimmed by 1 base and J by 6 bases, 5 bases remained unmatched. This CDR3 contains 15 residues. CDR3 sequence reads: CASSPLDRGHIEQYF. Written as DNA, the CDR3 is TGTGCCAGCTCACCACTGGACAGGGGGCATATCGAGCAGTACTTC. Based on the CDR3 plus reference TRBV18 and TRBJ2-7, the full variable domain is NAGVMQNPRHLVRRRGQEARLRCSPMKGHSHVYWYRQLPEEGLKFMVYLQKENIIDESGMPKERFSAEFPKEGPSILRIQQVVRGDSAAYFCASSPLDRGHIEQYFGPGTRLTVT.

The V and J genes are TRBV9 and TRBJ1-1; no definite D call. Trimming shortened V by 0 bases and J by 2 bases, and 8 bases separated the two germline ends. Germline V gene lookup returns CDR1 SGDLS and CDR2 YYNGEE. This CDR3 has 14 residues. CDR3 sequence: CASSVAATNTEAFF. Here the CDR3 DNA reads TGTGCCAGCAGCGTAGCTGCCACTAACACTGAAGCTTTCTTT.

The chain is built from TRBV11-1 and TRBJ2-7; tentative D call: TRBD2 (6 bases). This CDR3 spans 13 amino acids. The germline V gene encodes CDR1 SGHAT and CDR2 FQDESV (reference sequence). Trimming pared 5 bases from V and 4 bases from J, leaving 12 bases between. CDR3 bases: TGTGCCAGCAGCATGGGGACTTCTTACGAGCAGTACTTC. Protein sequence: CASSMGTSYEQYF.

The chain recombines TRBV5-1 with TRBJ2-1; 11 positions match TRBD1. Trimming cost V 1 base and J 2 bases; bases outside gene matches: 5. The CDR3 consists of 17 residues. The germline V gene has CDR1 SGHRS and CDR2 YFSETQ. In nucleotides, the CDR3 is TGCGCCAGCAGCTTGCGGACAGGGGGCGACACCTACAATGAGCAGTTCTTC. Translation: CASSLRTGGDTYNEQFF.

This rearrangement joins TRBV5-1 to TRBJ2-1; D unresolved. This CDR3 region has 15 residues. Germline-derived CDR1 and CDR2 are SGHRS and YFSETQ. V was clipped by 0 bases and J by 0 bases, with 7 bases between them. The CDR3 region is CASSLDLGSYNEQFF. The CDR3 DNA follows: TGCGCCAGCAGCTTGGATCTAGGCTCCTACAATGAGCAGTTCTTC.

This rearrangement joins TRBV6-1 to TRBJ2-7, with 11 bases fitting TRBD1. After removal of 8 bases from V and 6 bases from J, the junction contained 12 bases not matched to a gene. Looked up from germline, CDR1 is MNHNS and CDR2 is SASEGT. This CDR3 contains 15 residues. The CDR3: CASSYGTGGSGEQYF. As DNA, the CDR3 is TGTGCCAGCTCATACGGGACAGGGGGGTCTGGCGAGCAGTACTTC.

This chain joins TRBV5-1 and TRBJ1-1; 7 bases align to TRBD1. Germline-derived CDR1 and CDR2 are SGHRS and YFSETQ. The ends lost 0 bases at V and 2 bases at J; junction bases unmatched: 1. This CDR3 spans 14 amino acids. CDR3: CASSLAGGNTEAFF. DNA of the CDR3: TGCGCCAGCAGCTTGGCAGGGGGTAACACTGAAGCTTTCTTT. The variable domain in full, completed from reference TRBV5-1 and TRBJ1-1, reads KAGVTQTPRYLIKTRGQQVTLSCSPISGHRSVSWYQQTPGQGLQFLFEYFSETQRNKGNFPGRFSGRQFSNSRSEMNVSTLELGDSALYLCASSLAGGNTEAFFGQGTRLTVV.

V is TRBV5-4 and J is TRBJ1-3; D remains ambiguous. Germline-derived CDR1 and CDR2 are SGHNT and YYREEE (reference sequence). V lost 0 bases and J lost 8, with 12 bases in between. The length of the CDR3 is 14 residues. The CDR3 protein is CASSLGGQLDTIYF. In DNA form, the CDR3 reads TGTGCCAGCAGCTTGGGAGGGCAATTAGACACCATATATTTT.

In this sample, this clone turned up once. The rearrangement uses TRBV5-1 and TRBJ2-3; D call uncertain. Trimming took 1 base from V and 1 from J, leaving 4 bases between them. CDR3 length equals 13 residues. Germline V gene sequence: CDR1 SGHRS, CDR2 YFSETQ. The CDR3 protein is CASSLPGTDTQYF. CDR3 nucleotides: TGCGCCAGCAGCTTGCCAGGCACAGATACGCAGTATTTT. Together with reference TRBV5-1 and TRBJ2-3, the CDR3 gives the full variable domain: KAGVTQTPRYLIKTRGQQVTLSCSPISGHRSVSWYQQTPGQGLQFLFEYFSETQRNKGNFPGRFSGRQFSNSRSEMNVSTLELGDSALYLCASSLPGTDTQYFGPGTRLTVL.

This clone showed up just once. This chain links TRBV29-1 with TRBJ1-5, with a tentative D call TRBD1 (5 bases). The CDR3 has 15 residues. The V and J ends lost 4 bases and 5 bases respectively, with 18 bases between them. Germline V CDR1 and CDR2: SQVTM, ANQGSEA. CDR3 sequence reads: CSVATVPGGDQPQHF. Here the CDR3 DNA reads TGCAGCGTTGCAACGGTTCCGGGGGGTGATCAGCCCCAGCATTTT.

In this sample, this clone turned up a few times. The chain has TRBV29-1 and TRBJ2-5, with 12 bases that match TRBD2. Germline V gives CDR1 SQVTM, CDR2 ANQGSEA. CDR3 length: 14 residues. With 6 bases clipped from V and 1 base from J, the junction kept 3 bases outside the gene matches. CDR3 sequence reads: CSVPGLAGQETQYF. DNA of the CDR3: TGCAGCGTCCCGGGACTAGCGGGCCAAGAGACCCAGTACTTC.

This chain links TRBV7-2 with TRBJ1-2; D unclear. The CDR3 sequence is 13 residues long. V was shortened by 3 bases and J by 4 bases, with 9 bases between the two germline ends. The germline gives CDR1 SGHTA, CDR2 FQGNSA. CDR3 protein: CASSFFSFYGYTF. The CDR3 DNA follows: TGTGCCAGCAGCTTTTTCAGTTTCTATGGCTACACCTTC.

This chain connects TRBV11-3 to TRBJ2-7; possible D gene TRBD2, 5 bases. The CDR3 has 16 residues. V was clipped by 0 bases and J by 2 bases, with 14 bases between them. The germline CDR1 and CDR2 sequences are SGHNT and YENEEA. CDR3 sequence reads: CASSLDLYTSTYEQYF. Here the CDR3 DNA reads TGTGCCAGCAGCTTAGATCTATACACTAGTACCTACGAGCAGTACTTC.

The chain is built from TRBV21-1 and TRBJ1-2. TRBV21-1 is noted as a pseudogene. The CDR3 is made up of 13 amino acids. The CDR3 DNA reads TGTGCCAGCAGCTCACGACGGGGCTATGGCTACACCTTC. Its translation: CASSSRRGYGYTF.

This clone was seen only once. This rearrangement joins TRBV5-4 to TRBJ2-7, with a weak D call TRBD1 (8 bases). The germline gives CDR1 SGHNT, CDR2 YYREEE (reference sequence). This CDR3 comprises 15 residues. The V gene lost 3 bases and the J gene lost 2 bases, with 15 bases spanning the gap. CDR3 sequence: CASSSTTGGAYEQYF. The CDR3 DNA sequence: TGTGCCAGCAGCTCGACAACAGGGGGGGCCTACGAGCAGTACTTC.

The chain joins TRBV2 to TRBJ2-4; D uncertain. This CDR3 has 14 amino acids. V gave up 9 bases and J gave up 0 bases, with 12 bases separating them. Germline CDR1 SNHLY, CDR2 FYNNEI. The CDR3 bases are TGTGCCAGGGGCAAACCCCAAGCCAAAAACATTCAGTACTTC. Translating gives CARGKPQAKNIQYF.